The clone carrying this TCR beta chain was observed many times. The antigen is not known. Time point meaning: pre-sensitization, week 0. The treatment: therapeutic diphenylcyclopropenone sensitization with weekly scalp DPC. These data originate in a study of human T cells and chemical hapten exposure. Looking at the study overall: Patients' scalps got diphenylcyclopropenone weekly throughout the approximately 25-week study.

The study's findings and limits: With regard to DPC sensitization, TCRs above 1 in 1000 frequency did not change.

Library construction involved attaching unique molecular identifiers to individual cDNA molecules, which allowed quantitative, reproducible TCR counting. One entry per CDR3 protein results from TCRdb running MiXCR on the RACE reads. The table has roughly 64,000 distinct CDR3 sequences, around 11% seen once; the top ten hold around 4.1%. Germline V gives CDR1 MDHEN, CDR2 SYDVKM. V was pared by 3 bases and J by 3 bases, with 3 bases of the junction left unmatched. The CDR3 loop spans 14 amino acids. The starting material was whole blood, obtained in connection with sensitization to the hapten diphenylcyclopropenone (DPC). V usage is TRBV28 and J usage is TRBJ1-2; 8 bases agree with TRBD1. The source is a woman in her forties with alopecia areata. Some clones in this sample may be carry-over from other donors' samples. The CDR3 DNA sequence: TGTGCCAGCAGTTTCAGGGGGCTCTACTATGGCTACACCTTC. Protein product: CASSFRGLYYGYTF.